A single sample is the source of the 16 T cell receptor beta chains below, sequenced in a study of cytomegalovirus exposure and HLA in healthy donors (dated by TCRdb to about 2017). The library relied on the immunoSEQ multiplex PCR assay. For the multiplex PCR, a mixture combining 60 forward primers for TCR Vbeta segments and 13 reverse primers for TCR Jbeta segments was used. TCRdb limited this immuneACCESS table to in-frame rearrangements with V and J called. A share of clones is missing; checked studies link under half to unresolved V genes, and the rest is unexplained. The sample table records over 95,000 clones; 60% to 80% of these occur just once. Of the sample, about 8.5% is held by the ten largest clones. Sample: PBMCs. These receptors were taken from a man aged 18 to 30 in good health and CMV-seropositive.

The J gene is TRBJ2-7, the V gene TRBV2; D gene ambiguous. Trimming removed 3 bases at V and 3 bases at J, with 12 bases between. Per germline, CDR1 SNHLY and CDR2 FYNNEI. CDR3 length: 14 residues. CDR3 nucleotide sequence: TGTGCCAGCAGTGATCTAGGCCTCCACTACGAGCAGTACGTC. Amino acid sequence: CASSDLGLHYEQYV.

The V and J genes are TRBV10-3 and TRBJ1-6, with 9 bases matching TRBD1. CDR3 length equals 15 residues. V lost 6 bases and J lost 11; bases outside the gene matches: 11. Germline CDR1 is ENHRY and CDR2 is SYGVKD. CDR3 coding DNA: TGTGCCATCAGAACAGGGGGCGGCCAAGGGACACCCCTCCACTTT. Residues: CAIRTGGGQGTPLHF.

J is TRBJ1-5 and V is TRBV6-1; 10 nucleotides align to TRBD1. V dropped 4 bases and J dropped 4; count of bases not matched to a gene: 4. Germline V gene sequence: CDR1 MNHNS, CDR2 SASEGT. CDR3 length: 15 residues. The CDR3 sequence: CASSGRDRGNQPQHF. The CDR3 DNA sequence: TGTGCCAGCAGTGGACGGGACAGGGGTAATCAGCCCCAGCATTTT.

The chain is built from TRBV7-9 and TRBJ2-6, with a tentative D call TRBD2 (5 bases). With 2 bases removed from V and 4 bases from J, the gap between germline ends came to 15 bases. Looked up from germline, CDR1 is SEHNR and CDR2 is FQNEAQ (reference sequence). The CDR3 runs to 17 residues. The CDR3 reads CASSLPPEGAGANVLTF. DNA for the CDR3: TGTGCCAGCAGCTTACCTCCTGAGGGAGCCGGGGCCAACGTCCTGACTTTC.

This clone was counted between two and nine times. This chain links TRBV27 with TRBJ2-7, with 7 positions matching TRBD1. The V segment lost 5 bases and the J segment 2 bases; nucleotides outside the gene matches: 3. The length of the CDR3 is 13 residues. Germline lookup yields CDR1 MNHEY and CDR2 SMNVEV (reference sequence). CDR3 in amino acids: CASSPDRAYEQYF. The CDR3 region has the DNA TGTGCCAGCAGTCCCGACAGGGCCTACGAGCAGTACTTC.

This clone was seen a handful of times. This sequence joins TRBV7-9 and TRBJ2-1, with 8 positions matching TRBD1. Germline V gene lookup returns CDR1 SEHNR and CDR2 FQNEAQ (reference sequence). This CDR3 has 13 residues. Unmatched junction bases numbered 2, after V lost 8 bases and J lost 2 bases. CDR3 in DNA: TGTGCCAGCGGGACAGGTACCTACAATGAGCAGTTCTTC. Protein: CASGTGTYNEQFF. Full variable domain (rest looked up from reference TRBV7-9 and TRBJ2-1): DTGVSQNPRHKITKRGQNVTFRCDPISEHNRLYWYRQTLGQGPEFLTYFQNEAQLEKSRLLSDRFSAERPKGSFSTLEIQRTEQGDSAMYLCASGTGTYNEQFFGPGTRLTVL.

The J gene is TRBJ1-2, the V gene TRBV6-6, with TRBD1 matching over 8 bases. CDR3 length: 13 amino acids. V was clipped by 6 bases and J by 3 bases; unmatched bases: 3. Germline V gene sequence: CDR1 MNHNY, CDR2 SVGAGI (reference sequence). CDR3 DNA: TGTGCCAGCAGCGGACAGGGCGACTATGGCTACACCTTC. Amino acid sequence: CASSGQGDYGYTF.

This chain uses TRBV14 with TRBJ1-2; 10 bases line up with TRBD1. After removal of 4 bases from V and 1 base from J, the junction contained 3 bases not matched to a gene. The germline gives CDR1 SGHDN, CDR2 FVKESK. The CDR3 contains 15 residues. The CDR3 DNA reads as TGTGCCAGCAGCCCACGGACAGGGGGTAACTATGGCTACACCTTC. Translating gives CASSPRTGGNYGYTF.

The chain joins TRBV15 to TRBJ2-6, with D perhaps TRBD2 (7 bases). CDR1 and CDR2 (germline): LNHNV, YYDKDF (reference sequence). This CDR3 is built from 17 residues. Trimming pared 4 bases from V and 1 base from J, leaving 14 bases between. The DNA for the CDR3 is TGTGCCACCAGCAAAAGGGGGGGGTTTTCTGGGGCCAACGTCCTGACTTTC. This translates into CATSKRGGFSGANVLTF.

In its sample, this clone was seen a few times. V usage is TRBV25-1 and J usage is TRBJ2-7; the D gene is possibly TRBD2 (5 bases). The CDR3 is made up of 10 amino acids. The germline V and J ends were trimmed by 4 bases and 7 bases, with 5 bases remaining between them. Looked up from germline, CDR1 is MGHDK and CDR2 is SYGVNS. CDR3 in DNA: TGTGCCAGCAGTGCGGGGGAGCAGTACTTC. It yields the protein CASSAGEQYF.

This clone was seen only a few times. The chain links TRBV18 to TRBJ1-1, with D tentatively TRBD1 (5 bases). Germline V CDR1 and CDR2: KGHSH, LQKENI. The CDR3 is 15 amino acids. V was shortened by 2 bases and J by 0 bases, with 10 bases between the two germline ends. The CDR3 sequence: CASSPGADMNTEAFF. As DNA, the CDR3 is TGTGCCAGCTCACCAGGGGCGGATATGAACACTGAAGCTTTCTTT.

The rearrangement uses TRBV5-4 and TRBJ2-7, with a weak D call TRBD1 (5 bases). Germline assignment: CDR1 SGHNT and CDR2 YYREEE (reference sequence). The CDR3 has 12 amino acids. DNA for the CDR3: TGTGAACCGGGCAGGGTGCACTACGAGCAGTACGTC. Encoded protein: CEPGRVHYEQYV.

The J gene is TRBJ2-3, the V gene TRBV5-1; 7 nucleotides agree with TRBD1. V shed 1 base, J shed 4 bases, and the junction held 6 bases outside the gene matches. Germline values: CDR1 SGHRS, CDR2 YFSETQ. The CDR3 is 15 amino acids. In DNA, the CDR3 is TGCGCCAGCAGCTTGCTGACAGGGCTGTCAGATACGCAGTATTTT. Translating gives CASSLLTGLSDTQYF.

The CDR3 DNA reads TGTGCCAGCAGTCGAGGGAGCTCCTATAATTCACCCCTCCACTTT. Translation: CASSRGSSYNSPLHF. V usage is TRBV6-5 and J usage is TRBJ1-6; no firm D call. This CDR3 region has 15 residues. Germline assignment: CDR1 MNHEY and CDR2 SVGAGI. V shed 5 bases and J shed 0 bases, with 8 bases lying between them.

The chain is built from TRBV28 and TRBJ2-4, with D perhaps TRBD1 (6 bases). Germline CDR1 is MDHEN and CDR2 is SYDVKM. The CDR3 runs to 14 residues. V shed 5 bases and J shed 1 base, with 9 bases lying between them. The CDR3 DNA sequence: TGTGCCAGCAGTGATGGGGGCGCCAAAAACATTCAGTACTTC. Translation: CASSDGGAKNIQYF.

This chain uses TRBV6-5 with TRBJ2-7; D is ambiguous. Germline V gives CDR1 MNHEY, CDR2 SVGAGI. The CDR3 has 14 amino acids. Trimming cost V 6 bases and J 1 base, with 13 bases left between them. The CDR3, as DNA: TGTGCCAGCAGCCTCTGGGCCGCATCCTACGAGCAGTACTTC. Encoded protein: CASSLWAASYEQYF.